The 12 T cell receptor beta chains below all came from one sample that was sequenced in a study of blood T cell repertoires in COVID-19. Generated by immunoSEQ multiplex PCR, the TCRdb table keeps only in-frame clones and is missing some. Of 200,000 or so clones listed, about 90% are singletons. Sequencing was performed on peripheral blood. These receptors were collected from a woman in her 50s with acute or convalescent COVID-19.

This chain uses TRBV6-5 with TRBJ2-7; the match to TRBD1 covers 8 bases. CDR3 length equals 14 residues. In germline, CDR1 is MNHEY, CDR2 SVGAGI. After removal of 5 bases from V and 3 bases from J, the junction contained 6 bases not matched to a gene. The CDR3 DNA reads TGTGCCAGCAGTCAATTGACAGGGGTCTACGAGCAGTACTTC. Translating gives CASSQLTGVYEQYF.

The chain carries TRBV19 and TRBJ1-1; 7 bases line up with TRBD1. CDR3 size: 14 residues. Germline V gene sequence: CDR1 LNHDA, CDR2 SQIVND (reference sequence). After removal of 3 bases from V and 1 base from J, the junction contained 2 bases not matched to a gene. This CDR3 is CASSMGQQNTEAFF. The CDR3, as DNA: TGTGCCAGTAGTATGGGACAGCAGAACACTGAAGCTTTCTTT.

The chain employs TRBV7-2 and TRBJ2-5, with unresolved D. The CDR3 totals 14 residues. Trimming cost V 1 base and J 4 bases, with 10 bases left between them. Germline V CDR1 and CDR2: SGHTA, FQGNSA. The CDR3 sequence is CASSLGLRPETQYF. In nucleotides, the CDR3 is TGTGCCAGCAGCTTAGGTCTGAGGCCAGAGACCCAGTACTTC.

This clone came up once. DNA for the CDR3: TGTGCCAGCTCCCCAGCGGGAGGGTCGGACGAGCAGTACTTC. This gives the protein CASSPAGGSDEQYF. The genes are TRBV18 and TRBJ2-7, with 10 positions matching TRBD2. V lost 6 bases to trimming and J lost 5 bases; unmatched junction nucleotides: 7. From germline, CDR1 is KGHSH and CDR2 LQKENI. The CDR3 consists of 14 residues.

The CDR3 spells CSVSGGTDTQYF. The CDR3 nucleotides read TGCAGCGTATCCGGAGGCACAGATACGCAGTATTTT. The V call is TRBV29-1, the J call TRBJ2-3; D is ambiguous. Germline V lookup: CDR1 SQVTM, CDR2 ANQGSEA. The CDR3 has 12 residues. V was clipped by 6 bases and J by 1 base, with 8 bases between them.

The rearrangement links TRBV3-1 (or the pseudogene TRBV3-2) to TRBJ2-2, with TRBD2 matching over 15 bases. J was trimmed by 0 bases and V by 3 bases; bases with no gene match: 2. Germline-derived CDR1 and CDR2 are LGHDT and YNNKEL (reference sequence). The CDR3 is made up of 18 amino acids. The chain's CDR3 is CASSQGLAGGPNTGELFF. CDR3 nucleotides: TGTGCCAGCAGCCAGGGACTAGCGGGGGGCCCGAACACCGGGGAGCTGTTTTTT.

The chain combines TRBV27 with TRBJ2-1; maybe TRBD2 (6 bases). The CDR3 spans 15 residues. CDR1 and CDR2 from the germline V gene are MNHEY and SMNVEV (reference sequence). Trimming removed 2 bases at V and 0 bases at J, with 8 bases between. The CDR3 nucleotides read TGTGCCAGCAGTTTAGCGGGGAGCTCCTACAATGAGCAGTTCTTC. It translates to CASSLAGSSYNEQFF.

CDR3 sequence: CASSPWGGNYEGYTF. The CDR3 DNA sequence: TGTGCCAGCAGCCCTTGGGGGGGCAACTATGAAGGCTACACCTTC. The rearrangement joins TRBV3-1 (or the pseudogene TRBV3-2) to TRBJ1-2; TRBD1 is a possible D gene (6 bases). The CDR3 runs to 15 residues. Germline CDR1 LGHDT, CDR2 YNNKEL (reference sequence). V lost 4 bases to trimming and J lost 8 bases, with 20 bases between them.

The chain couples TRBV5-6 to TRBJ1-1; no clear D. The germline V gene has CDR1 SGHDT and CDR2 YYEEEE. The germline V and J ends were trimmed by 1 base and 4 bases, with 14 bases remaining between them. The CDR3 contains 15 residues. CDR3 sequence (DNA): TGTGCCAGCAGCTTGCCCGGGGTGTGGGGCACTGAAGCTTTCTTT. Its protein product is CASSLPGVWGTEAFF.

CDR3 loop: CASSQGQRFQPQHF. For the CDR3, the DNA is TGTGCCAGCAGCCAGGGACAAAGATTTCAGCCCCAGCATTTT. V and J are TRBV3-1 (or the pseudogene TRBV3-2) and TRBJ1-5; a weak D match, TRBD1 (6 bases). Germline V CDR1 and CDR2: LGHDT, YNNKEL (reference sequence). CDR3 length: 14 amino acids. Trimming cost V 3 bases and J 6 bases, with 12 bases left between them.

This rearrangement joins TRBV4-1 to TRBJ2-7, with a possible D match to TRBD2 (5 bases). The length of the CDR3 is 15 residues. The ends were cut back, 1 base at V and 0 bases at J, with 10 bases in the middle. CDR1 and CDR2 from the germline V gene are MGHRA and YSYEKL. CDR3 loop: CASSQGHGSSYEQYF. The CDR3 DNA sequence: TGCGCCAGCAGCCAAGGACATGGGAGCTCCTACGAGCAGTACTTC.

This chain links TRBV18 with TRBJ1-1, with D possibly matching TRBD1 (5 bases). Per germline, CDR1 KGHSH and CDR2 LQKENI. The CDR3 sequence is 16 residues long. The germline V and J ends were trimmed by 6 bases and 7 bases, with 24 bases remaining between them. The CDR3 nucleotides read TGTGCCAGCTCTCCCTACCAATCGGGCAGGGTCGGTGAAGCTTTCTTT. It codes for CASSPYQSGRVGEAFF.